Below are 14 T cell receptor beta chains sequenced from a single sample in a study of T cell repertoires in cytomegalovirus infection. TCRdb reprocessed the reads via MiXCR and lists one record per CDR3 protein. The table lists about 83,000 distinct CDR3 sequences, approximately 43% of them singletons. No antigen has been assigned to these receptors. Sequenced material: CD8+ T cells from cultured PBMCs, taken from culture after CMV antigen stimulation. The origin of the receptors is a human donor in good health (CMV status not recorded). Some clones in this sample may be carry-over from other donors' samples.

The V gene is TRBV11-3, the J gene TRBJ2-3; a possible D gene is TRBD2 (6 bases). Germline values: CDR1 SGHNT, CDR2 YENEEA. This CDR3 is built from 15 residues. V lost 6 bases, J lost 0 bases, and 13 bases lay in between. The CDR3 here is CASSRGGPSTDTQYF. CDR3 sequence (DNA): TGTGCCAGCAGTAGGGGAGGTCCGAGCACAGATACGCAGTATTTT.

CDR3 residues: CASSLVSGGLYNEQFF. CDR3 coding DNA: TGTGCCAGCAGCTTAGTCAGCGGGGGGCTCTACAATGAGCAGTTCTTC. The gene calls are TRBV7-9 and TRBJ2-1; TRBD2 matches 9 bases. Germline values: CDR1 SEHNR, CDR2 FQNEAQ (reference sequence). This CDR3 is built from 16 residues. J lost 3 bases, V lost 1 base, and 4 bases had no gene match.

This clonotype was detected a few times. The chain is built from TRBV4-1 and TRBJ2-2; TRBD2 might be the D (6 bases). In germline, CDR1 is MGHRA, CDR2 YSYEKL. Trimming cost V 0 bases and J 4 bases, with 15 bases left between them. The CDR3 is made up of 17 amino acids. The CDR3 DNA sequence: TGCGCCAGCAGCCAAGAGAGCACTAGCTGGATCACCGGGGAGCTGTTTTTT. Residues: CASSQESTSWITGELFF.

This clonotype was seen only a few times. J is TRBJ1-1 and V is TRBV7-6, with D tentatively TRBD1 (5 bases). The germline V and J ends were trimmed by 4 bases and 0 bases, with 12 bases remaining between them. The CDR3 runs 15 residues. CDR1 and CDR2 (germline): SGHVS, FNYEAQ. The CDR3 is CASSYQGGLNTEAFF. The CDR3 nucleotides read TGTGCCAGCAGCTACCAGGGAGGATTGAACACTGAAGCTTTCTTT.

The rearrangement joins TRBV3-1 to TRBJ2-7; 8 positions agree with TRBD1. The CDR3 loop spans 18 amino acids. Germline assignment: CDR1 LGHDT and CDR2 YNNKEL (reference sequence). Trimming cost V 0 bases and J 0 bases; bases outside gene matches: 10. Written as DNA, the CDR3 is TGTGCCAGCAGCCAAGACCCGACAGGGGCTGTCAGCTCCTACGAGCAGTACTTC. Translation gives CASSQDPTGAVSSYEQYF.

This clonotype was recorded many times. Here the CDR3 reads CASSSHGVQETQYF. CDR3 nucleotide sequence: TGTGCCAGCAGCTCGCACGGGGTCCAAGAGACCCAGTACTTC. This chain connects TRBV7-8 to TRBJ2-5; weak D call: TRBD2 (5 bases). In germline, CDR1 is SGHVS, CDR2 FQNEAQ. Trimming stripped 4 bases from V and 1 base from J, with 10 bases between. CDR3 size: 14 residues. The full variable domain, with the rest looked up from reference TRBV7-8 and TRBJ2-5, is GAGVSQSPRYKVAKRGQDVALRCDPISGHVSLFWYQQALGQGPEFLTYFQNEAQLDKSGLPSDRFFAERPEGSVSTLKIQRTQQEDSAVYLCASSSHGVQETQYFGPGTRLLVL.

The chain recombines TRBV19 with TRBJ2-1; 9 bases are shared with TRBD2. The V gene's germline CDR1 is LNHDA and CDR2 SQIVND (reference sequence). Losses at the gene ends were 6 bases for V and 7 bases for J; bases not matched to a gene: 7. This CDR3 is built from 14 residues. The CDR3 nucleotides read TGTGCCAGTAGGAAGCGGGGGGCGGTGAATGAGCAGTTCTTC. Its translation is CASRKRGAVNEQFF.

This clonotype occurred a few times. The chain has TRBV7-9 and TRBJ2-1; D call uncertain. This CDR3 comprises 16 residues. V gave up 5 bases and J gave up 2 bases, with 16 bases separating them. CDR1 is SEHNR, CDR2 FQNEAQ, per germline (reference sequence). The CDR3 nucleotides read TGTGCCAGCAGCCCGCCCGCTAGGGAACCCTACAATGAGCAGTTCTTC. Residues: CASSPPAREPYNEQFF.

The rearrangement joins TRBV7-2 to TRBJ2-7, with D unresolved. Germline CDR1 SGHTA, CDR2 FQGNSA. V lost 4 bases and J 4 bases, leaving 5 bases between the germline ends. This CDR3 is built from 11 residues. CDR3 DNA sequence: TGTGCCAGCAGCTCAGAATACGAGCAGTACTTC. Translated, it gives CASSSEYEQYF.

This chain joins TRBV7-8 and TRBJ1-5; TRBD1 is a possible D gene (5 bases). This CDR3 has 16 amino acids. V was cut by 3 bases and J by 2 bases, with 14 bases left in between. The germline gives CDR1 SGHVS, CDR2 FQNEAQ. In DNA form, the CDR3 reads TGTGCCAGCAGCTTCGAGCGGGGGAAGGGCAATCAGCCCCAGCATTTT. It yields the protein CASSFERGKGNQPQHF.

This clonotype was detected many times. This sequence joins TRBV7-8 and TRBJ2-1; possibly TRBD1 for D (5 bases). CDR3 length equals 18 residues. Germline lookup yields CDR1 SGHVS and CDR2 FQNEAQ. V lost 5 bases to trimming and J lost 0 bases, with 20 bases between them. For the CDR3, the DNA is TGTGCCAGCAGCCAACCCTTCGGTTCAAGGGGCTCCTACAATGAGCAGTTCTTC. It translates to CASSQPFGSRGSYNEQFF.

This chain connects TRBV20-1 to TRBJ2-4; D remains unclear. The germline CDR1 and CDR2 sequences are DFQATT and SNEGSKA (reference sequence). The V gene lost 3 bases and the J gene lost 1 base, with 16 bases spanning the gap. The CDR3 loop spans 16 amino acids. Here the CDR3 reads CSASSSPGSAKNIQYF. The CDR3 coding sequence is TGCAGTGCTAGCAGTTCGCCGGGTTCGGCCAAAAACATTCAGTACTTC.

J is TRBJ2-2 and V is TRBV24-1; TRBD2 aligns across 14 bases. Trimming cost V 3 bases and J 5 bases; bases outside gene matches: 10. The length of the CDR3 is 19 residues. The germline V gene encodes CDR1 KGHDR and CDR2 SFDVKD. The CDR3, as DNA: TGTGCCACCAGTGATCCGGGACTAGCGGGAGATCGGAGGACCGGGGAGCTGTTTTTT. This encodes CATSDPGLAGDRRTGELFF.

This chain uses TRBV12-3 or TRBV12-4 with TRBJ1-2, with a tentative D call TRBD1 (5 bases). This CDR3 is 13 amino acids long. Trimming removed 2 bases from V and 8 bases from J, with 12 bases in between. The CDR3 region has the DNA TGTGCCAGCAGTTTAATATTCAGGGACGGCTACACCTTC. Its translation: CASSLIFRDGYTF.